These T cell receptor beta chains were read from a single sample in a study of T cell responses to AZD1222 COVID-19 vaccine. TCRdb's table, derived via immunoSEQ multiplex PCR, lists solely in-frame clones and lacks some. The table has roughly 99,000 clones, around 89% seen once; the top ten hold under 7%. The starting material was peripheral blood, obtained on day 0 of AZD1222 vaccination. The source of these receptors is an adult in good health. CDR3s include the opening cysteine and the closing phenylalanine or tryptophan. Each record gives: J gene, V gene, clone size, D gene, CDR3 length, CDR3 protein, CDR3 DNA. The D gene is left open where the match is weak. Clone size is shown for a subset of rows, as once, few, many or a class of expanded clone.

J: TRBJ2-7; V: TRBV7-2; size: -; D: TRBD1; length: 14; CDR3: CASSAGRGRHEQYF; DNA: TGTGCCAGCAGCGCGGGTAGGGGGCGGCACGAGCAGTACTTC
J: TRBJ2-1; V: TRBV24-1; size: -; D: TRBD2; length: 17; CDR3: CATSDSHAGGPKEEQFF; DNA: TGTGCCACCAGTGATTCCCATGCGGGAGGGCCGAAAGAAGAGCAGTTCTTC
J: TRBJ2-1; V: TRBV7-3; size: -; D: -; length: 16; CDR3: CASSLMPPNPGDEQFF; DNA: TGTGCCAGCAGCTTAATGCCCCCCAACCCGGGGGATGAGCAGTTCTTC
J: TRBJ2-1; V: TRBV6-2/TRBV6-3; size: -; D: -; length: 17; CDR3: CASSYSLTAKGYNEQFF; DNA: TGTGCCAGCAGTTACTCGTTAACGGCAAAAGGGTACAATGAGCAGTTCTTC
J: TRBJ2-2; V: TRBV18; size: -; D: -; length: 14; CDR3: CASSPARNTGELFF; DNA: TGTGCCAGCTCACCGGCGAGGAACACCGGGGAGCTGTTTTTT
J: TRBJ2-1; V: TRBV7-3; size: -; D: TRBD2; length: 16; CDR3: CASSPGVGLGYNEQFF; DNA: TGTGCCAGCAGCCCAGGAGTCGGACTAGGATACAATGAGCAGTTCTTC
J: TRBJ2-1; V: TRBV27; size: -; D: -; length: 13; CDR3: CASSQGPYNEQFF; DNA: TGTGCCAGCAGCCAGGGGCCCTACAATGAGCAGTTCTTC
J: TRBJ2-5; V: TRBV5-1; size: -; D: -; length: 18; CDR3: CASSSRPGGANRRETQYF; DNA: TGCGCCAGCAGCTCGAGACCCGGCGGGGCCAATCGGCGAGAGACCCAGTACTTC
J: TRBJ2-1; V: TRBV4-2; size: -; D: -; length: 18; CDR3: CASSQGSADSGSYNEQFF; DNA: TGTGCCAGCAGCCAAGGTTCGGCGGATAGCGGCTCCTACAATGAGCAGTTCTTC
J: TRBJ1-6; V: TRBV5-1; size: -; D: TRBD1; length: 14; CDR3: CASKEGQGGSPLHF; DNA: TGCGCCAGCAAGGAGGGACAGGGGGGCTCACCCCTCCACTTT
J: TRBJ2-2; V: TRBV5-1; size: -; D: TRBD1; length: 16; CDR3: CASSLAKGAMVGELFF; DNA: TGCGCCAGCAGCTTGGCCAAGGGGGCTATGGTCGGGGAGCTGTTTTTT
J: TRBJ1-1; V: TRBV27; size: -; D: -; length: 11; CDR3: CASWRNTEAFF; DNA: TGTGCCAGCTGGCGAAACACTGAAGCTTTCTTT
J: TRBJ1-2; V: TRBV5-4; size: -; D: TRBD1; length: 13; CDR3: CASSPGQRNGYTF; DNA: TGTGCCAGCAGCCCGGGACAGCGAAATGGCTACACCTTC
J: TRBJ2-1; V: TRBV2; size: -; D: -; length: 13; CDR3: CASKANRYNEQFF; DNA: TGTGCCAGCAAAGCTAATCGCTACAATGAGCAGTTCTTC
J: TRBJ2-3; V: TRBV9; size: -; D: TRBD2; length: 16; CDR3: CASSVGGGSWTDTQYF; DNA: TGTGCCAGCAGCGTAGGGGGCGGGAGCTGGACAGATACGCAGTATTTT
J: TRBJ1-1; V: TRBV10-2; size: -; D: TRBD1; length: 14; CDR3: CASSEPGTAVRAFF; DNA: TGCGCCAGCAGTGAGCCAGGGACAGCTGTTAGGGCTTTCTTT
J: TRBJ2-7; V: TRBV6-2/TRBV6-3; size: -; D: TRBD2; length: 17; CDR3: CASSYVGTSGDQYEQYF; DNA: TGTGCCAGCAGTTACGTAGGGACTAGCGGAGATCAGTACGAGCAGTACTTC
J: TRBJ2-7; V: TRBV28; size: -; D: TRBD1; length: 17; CDR3: CASSFPPGQGVSYEQYF; DNA: TGTGCCAGCAGTTTTCCCCCGGGACAGGGTGTTTCCTACGAGCAGTACTTC
J: TRBJ2-1; V: TRBV4-2; size: -; D: -; length: 14; CDR3: CASSQGRTAPEQFF; DNA: TGTGCCAGCAGCCAAGGTCGAACAGCTCCCGAGCAGTTCTTC
J: TRBJ2-1; V: TRBV20-1; size: -; D: -; length: 11; CDR3: CSAPRNNEQFF; DNA: TGCAGTGCCCCCCGAAACAATGAGCAGTTCTTC
J: TRBJ1-3; V: TRBV18; size: -; D: -; length: 14; CDR3: CASSPGRAGNTIYF; DNA: TGTGCCAGCTCACCCGGAAGGGCTGGAAACACCATATATTTT
J: TRBJ1-2; V: TRBV28; size: -; D: TRBD1; length: 19; CDR3: CASSAFSGTGNLANYGYTF; DNA: TGTGCCAGCAGTGCTTTCTCCGGGACAGGGAACTTAGCTAACTATGGCTACACCTTC
J: TRBJ1-6; V: TRBV27; size: -; D: -; length: 15; CDR3: CASSPTTGKNSPLHF; DNA: TGTGCCAGCAGTCCCACAACAGGGAAGAATTCACCCCTCCACTTT
J: TRBJ2-1; V: TRBV24-1; size: once; D: -; length: 16; CDR3: CATSDPGHHSYNEQFF; DNA: TGTGCCACCAGTGACCCGGGACACCACTCCTACAATGAGCAGTTCTTC
J: TRBJ1-2; V: TRBV5-4; size: once; D: -; length: 16; CDR3: CASSLEYAGAGYGYTF; DNA: TGTGCCAGCAGCTTGGAGTACGCGGGGGCGGGTTATGGCTACACCTTC
J: TRBJ1-1; V: TRBV27; size: -; D: TRBD1; length: 16; CDR3: CASRETGPAMNTEAFF; DNA: TGTGCCAGCAGAGAGACAGGGCCCGCAATGAACACTGAAGCTTTCTTT
J: TRBJ2-5; V: TRBV11-2; size: few; D: TRBD2; length: 12; CDR3: CASTRRGGTQYF; DNA: TGTGCCAGCACTAGGCGGGGGGGGACCCAGTACTTC
J: TRBJ1-2; V: TRBV24-1; size: -; D: -; length: 13; CDR3: CATSDDSNYGYTF; DNA: TGTGCCACCAGTGATGACAGTAACTATGGCTACACCTTC
J: TRBJ2-2; V: TRBV29-1; size: once; D: TRBD2; length: 13; CDR3: CSVGGLAGGELFF; DNA: TGCAGCGTTGGGGGACTAGCTGGCGGGGAGCTGTTTTTT
J: TRBJ2-2; V: TRBV20-1; size: once; D: TRBD2; length: 14; CDR3: CSASGLAGRGELFF; DNA: TGCAGTGCTAGTGGCCTAGCGGGAAGGGGGGAGCTGTTTTTT
J: TRBJ2-1; V: TRBV7-2; size: -; D: TRBD2; length: 17; CDR3: CASSLSSGRAPYNEQFF; DNA: TGTGCCAGCAGCTTAAGCAGCGGGAGGGCCCCCTACAATGAGCAGTTCTTC
J: TRBJ1-6; V: TRBV27; size: -; D: -; length: 15; CDR3: CASSFQGLINSPLHF; DNA: TGTGCCAGCAGTTTCCAAGGTCTGATTAATTCACCCCTCCACTTT
J: TRBJ1-1; V: TRBV5-1; size: -; D: TRBD1; length: 15; CDR3: CASSLGQGAAVYPFF; DNA: TGCGCCAGCAGCTTGGGACAGGGGGCAGCGGTTTATCCTTTCTTT
J: TRBJ2-3; V: TRBV19; size: -; D: TRBD1; length: 15; CDR3: CASNAGQGYTDTQYF; DNA: TGTGCCAGTAACGCCGGACAGGGGTACACAGATACGCAGTATTTT
J: TRBJ2-6; V: TRBV28; size: -; D: TRBD2; length: 17; CDR3: CASREWTSGSGANVLTF; DNA: TGTGCCAGCAGAGAATGGACTAGCGGCTCTGGGGCCAACGTCCTGACTTTC
J: TRBJ1-5; V: TRBV7-2; size: -; D: TRBD1; length: 16; CDR3: CASSLRDSRGDQPQHF; DNA: TGTGCCAGCAGCTTAAGGGACAGCCGGGGGGATCAGCCCCAGCATTTT
J: TRBJ1-1; V: TRBV5-4; size: -; D: -; length: 15; CDR3: CASSALQGMNTEAFF; DNA: TGTGCCAGCAGCGCGCTTCAGGGGATGAACACTGAAGCTTTCTTT
J: TRBJ1-5; V: TRBV28; size: -; D: -; length: 14; CDR3: CASSLFSVRQPQHF; DNA: TGTGCCAGCAGTTTATTCTCGGTGCGGCAGCCCCAGCATTTT
J: TRBJ1-5; V: TRBV28; size: -; D: -; length: 12; CDR3: CASSFGLQPQHF; DNA: TGTGCCAGCAGTTTTGGCCTTCAGCCCCAGCATTTT
J: TRBJ1-5; V: TRBV11-2; size: -; D: TRBD1; length: 17; CDR3: CASSLDSGTAINQPQHF; DNA: TGTGCCAGCAGCTTAGATTCCGGGACAGCAATTAATCAGCCCCAGCATTTT
J: TRBJ2-1; V: TRBV6-5; size: -; D: TRBD2; length: 15; CDR3: CASSNGGLAVDEQFF; DNA: TGTGCCAGCAGCAATGGGGGACTAGCCGTAGATGAGCAGTTCTTC
J: TRBJ1-6; V: TRBV4-3; size: -; D: -; length: 14; CDR3: CASSRDMNNSPLHF; DNA: TGCGCCAGCAGCCGAGACATGAATAATTCACCCCTCCACTTT
J: TRBJ2-7; V: TRBV7-2; size: -; D: -; length: 17; CDR3: CASSLAQAGISSYEQYF; DNA: TGTGCCAGCAGCTTAGCGCAAGCAGGGATTAGCTCCTACGAGCAGTACTTC
J: TRBJ1-1; V: TRBV3-1/TRBV3-2; size: -; D: -; length: 13; CDR3: CASSQARSTEAFF; DNA: TGTGCCAGCAGCCAGGCCAGATCGACTGAAGCTTTCTTT
J: TRBJ1-5; V: TRBV5-5; size: -; D: TRBD1; length: 14; CDR3: CASSVGQVNQPQHF; DNA: TGTGCCAGCAGCGTAGGACAGGTGAATCAGCCCCAGCATTTT
J: TRBJ2-5; V: TRBV3-1/TRBV3-2; size: once; D: -; length: 14; CDR3: CASSFRGRQETQYF; DNA: TGTGCCAGCAGCTTTCGGGGGCGCCAAGAGACCCAGTACTTC
J: TRBJ1-3; V: TRBV9; size: -; D: -; length: 17; CDR3: CASSAAQGTGAGNTIYF; DNA: TGTGCCAGCAGCGCCGCTCAGGGGACCGGCGCGGGAAACACCATATATTTT
J: TRBJ2-7; V: TRBV14; size: -; D: -; length: 14; CDR3: CASSQEVESGEQYF; DNA: TGTGCCAGCAGCCAAGAAGTTGAGAGCGGCGAGCAGTACTTC
J: TRBJ2-2; V: TRBV11-1; size: once; D: TRBD2; length: 15; CDR3: CASTRTSGSRGELFF; DNA: TGTGCCAGCACCCGGACTAGCGGGAGTAGGGGGGAGCTGTTTTTT
J: TRBJ1-1; V: TRBV7-2; size: -; D: -; length: 13; CDR3: CASSFNRVPEAFF; DNA: TGTGCCAGCAGCTTTAACAGGGTACCTGAAGCTTTCTTT
J: TRBJ1-6; V: TRBV28; size: -; D: -; length: 13; CDR3: CASSWQHNSPLHF; DNA: TGTGCCAGCAGTTGGCAGCATAATTCACCCCTCCACTTT
J: TRBJ2-1; V: TRBV6-2/TRBV6-3; size: -; D: TRBD1; length: 16; CDR3: CASSYPGQHSYNEQFF; DNA: TGTGCCAGCAGTTACCCGGGACAGCACTCCTACAATGAGCAGTTCTTC